Presented here are 23 T cell receptor beta chains from one specimen sequenced in a study of T cells in Graves' hyperthyroidism and ophthalmopathy. From RNA transcripts, TCR beta CDR3 regions were amplified. HTBI primers were employed in a first-round RT-PCR of the TCR CDR3. TCRdb reprocessed the multiplex PCR reads with MiXCR, giving one entry per CDR3 protein. Of about 350,000 distinct CDR3 sequences in the sample, approximately 13% were seen once. The sample comprised blood. Receptors originate from a woman in her thirties with Graves' hyperthyroidism.

In nucleotides, the CDR3 is TGTGCCATCGGGGCCTCCTACGAGCAGTACTTC. Its translation is CAIGASYEQYF. The gene calls are TRBV10-3 and TRBJ2-7; perhaps TRBD1 as D (5 bases). V was pared by 8 bases and J by 0 bases, with 5 bases between. CDR1 is ENHRY, CDR2 SYGVKD, per germline. This CDR3 has 11 residues.

The table lists this clonotype with many counts. The chain joins TRBV2 to TRBJ2-7; D is unclear. The length of the CDR3 is 14 residues. The V gene's germline CDR1 is SNHLY and CDR2 FYNNEI. V lost 6 bases to trimming and J lost 1 base, with 13 bases between them. CDR3 residues: CASRVSDISYEQYF. For the CDR3, the DNA is TGTGCCAGCAGGGTCAGCGACATATCCTACGAGCAGTACTTC.

This clonotype was detected a few times. The rearrangement uses TRBV29-1 and TRBJ2-1; a possible D gene is TRBD2 (5 bases). The CDR3 extends over 15 amino acids. CDR1 is SQVTM and CDR2 is ANQGSEA in the germline V gene. V lost 1 base, J lost 7 bases, and 17 bases lay in between. The CDR3 DNA follows: TGCAGCGTTGAAGGTCTAGCTTCTCGAGATAATGAGCAGTTCTTC. Its translation is CSVEGLASRDNEQFF.

This clonotype was recorded at least ten times. The chain recombines TRBV2 with TRBJ2-1; 7 nucleotides line up with TRBD2. The J segment lost 5 bases and the V segment lost 8 bases, leaving 18 bases of the junction unmatched. The V gene's germline CDR1 is SNHLY and CDR2 FYNNEI. The CDR3 loop spans 17 amino acids. The CDR3 loop is CASGDYARMSNDNEQFF. DNA of the CDR3: TGTGCCAGCGGGGACTATGCTCGTATGTCCAATGACAATGAGCAGTTCTTC.

In this sample, this clonotype turned up many times. This sequence joins TRBV28 and TRBJ2-7; 7 nucleotides agree with TRBD1. Germline CDR1 and CDR2: MDHEN and SYDVKM. This CDR3 has 12 residues. The DNA for the CDR3 is TGTGCTTCCACCGGGACAGTCTACGAGCAGTACTTC. Translating it yields CASTGTVYEQYF.

Here the CDR3 DNA reads TGTGCCAGCACGGGAAGGGGGAAAAACATTCAGTACTTC. It is translated as CASTGRGKNIQYF. The chain links TRBV2 to TRBJ2-4; tentatively, D is TRBD1 (6 bases). This CDR3 has 13 amino acids. Trimming left V 7 bases short and J 4 bases short, with 11 bases between. Germline CDR1 reads SNHLY; CDR2 reads FYNNEI.

The chain couples TRBV11-2 to TRBJ2-1; D is perhaps TRBD2 (6 bases). This CDR3 has 15 amino acids. Germline CDR1 and CDR2: SGHAT and FQNNGV. Trimming took 2 bases from V and 6 from J, leaving 14 bases between them. The CDR3 region is CASSLIRGGGNEQFF. Here the CDR3 DNA reads TGTGCCAGCAGCTTAATCCGGGGAGGAGGCAATGAGCAGTTCTTC.

This clonotype showed up just a few times. The chain's CDR3 is CSVVDKTNYGYTF. The DNA of the CDR3 is TGCAGCGTTGTTGACAAGACTAACTATGGCTACACCTTC. The chain employs TRBV29-1 and TRBJ1-2; D remains ambiguous. Looked up from germline, CDR1 is SQVTM and CDR2 is ANQGSEA. With 4 bases removed from V and 0 bases from J, the gap between germline ends came to 9 bases. The CDR3 is made up of 13 amino acids. Full variable domain (outside the CDR3, taken from reference TRBV29-1 and TRBJ1-2): SAVISQKPSRDICQRGTSLTIQCQVDSQVTMMFWYRQQPGQSLTLIATANQGSEATYESGFVIDKFPISRPNLTFSTLTVSNMSPEDSSIYLCSVVDKTNYGYTFGSGTRLTVV.

This clonotype has a count of ten or more. V and J are TRBV27 and TRBJ2-5; D possibly corresponds to TRBD2 (6 bases). CDR1 is MNHEY and CDR2 is SMNVEV in the germline V gene (reference sequence). The CDR3 is made up of 13 amino acids. Trimming left V 6 bases short and J 4 bases short, with 12 bases between. CDR3 region: CASSPGVIETQYF. The CDR3 DNA is TGTGCCAGCAGCCCGGGGGTCATAGAGACCCAGTACTTC.

On this clonotype: This may be a read error: a much more frequent sequence differs by one nucleotide. This chain links TRBV5-5 with TRBJ2-5; D is perhaps TRBD2 (6 bases). CDR3 length: 17 amino acids. The germline gives CDR1 SGHKS, CDR2 YYEKEE (reference sequence). This CDR3 reads CVSSLALAGRGKETQYF. CDR3 DNA: TGTGTCAGCAGTCTCGCCCTTGCCGGGAGAGGAAAAGAGACCCAGTACTTC.

This clonotype was seen ten or more times. This chain joins TRBV11-2 and TRBJ2-3; D ambiguous. The CDR3 has 14 amino acids. Germline CDR1 SGHAT, CDR2 FQNNGV. Trimming left V 5 bases short and J 4 bases short, with 13 bases between. The CDR3 coding sequence is TGTGCCAGCAGCCTGACTCGTGCGGCAGATACGCAGTATTTT. As protein: CASSLTRAADTQYF.

This clonotype was recorded a few times. The rearrangement uses TRBV7-8 and TRBJ1-2; D remains ambiguous. The CDR3 runs to 15 residues. Germline assignment: CDR1 SGHVS and CDR2 FQNEAQ. V lost 6 bases and J lost 8, with 22 bases in between. The DNA for the CDR3 is TGTGCCAGCAGTCTCACCTCCAATCCTTCGCAAGGCTACACCTTC. The encoded protein is CASSLTSNPSQGYTF.

Many counts were recorded for this clonotype. The rearrangement joins TRBV7-3 to TRBJ2-2; possible D gene TRBD2, 6 bases. V was clipped by 8 bases and J by 3 bases, with 10 bases between them. The V gene's germline CDR1 is SGHTA and CDR2 FQGTGA. The CDR3 runs to 13 residues. The CDR3 loop reads CASGPGDTGELFF. CDR3 DNA sequence: TGTGCCAGCGGACCGGGGGACACCGGGGAGCTGTTTTTT.

V gene TRBV4-3 combines with J gene TRBJ1-1, with D hard to call. Germline V CDR1 and CDR2: LGHNA, YSLEER. V was shortened by 3 bases and J by 0 bases, with 11 bases between the two germline ends. The length of the CDR3 is 15 residues. In DNA form, the CDR3 reads TGCGCCAGCAGCCACGAGACCGTACTGAACACTGAAGCTTTCTTT. Translation gives CASSHETVLNTEAFF.

This clonotype was seen more than once but under ten times. The rearrangement uses TRBV4-3 and TRBJ2-1; D gene ambiguous. V lost 3 bases, J lost 3 bases, and 12 bases lay in between. The V gene's germline CDR1 is LGHNA and CDR2 YSLEER. CDR3 size: 15 residues. DNA for the CDR3: TGCGCCAGCAGCCAGGACCCCTCGGACTACAATGAGCAGTTCTTC. Translation gives CASSQDPSDYNEQFF.

Regarding this clonotype: A junction boundary mismatches the germline segment, possibly from a read error. The chain uses TRBV28 and TRBJ2-1; 10 nucleotides agree with TRBD2. The CDR3 has 16 amino acids. Germline-derived CDR1 and CDR2 are MDHEN and SYDVKM. The CDR3 sequence: CAISGRSGTASNGQFF. The CDR3 nucleotides are TGTGCCATTAGCGGGAGGAGCGGGACAGCCTCCAATGGGCAGTTCTTC.

This clonotype showed up just a few times. The chain uses TRBV25-1 and TRBJ2-1; D unresolved. Trimming left V 1 base short and J 9 bases short, with 4 bases between. In germline, CDR1 is MGHDK, CDR2 SYGVNS. CDR3 length: 11 amino acids. CDR3 in amino acids: CASSEFGEQFF. The CDR3 DNA follows: TGTGCCAGCAGTGAATTCGGTGAGCAGTTCTTC.

This clonotype has at least ten counts. V usage is TRBV6-2 or TRBV6-3 and J usage is TRBJ2-7; 7 nucleotides agree with TRBD2. The CDR3 consists of 14 residues. In germline, CDR1 is MNHEY, CDR2 SVGEGT. Losses at the gene ends were 6 bases for V and 5 bases for J; bases not matched to a gene: 10. The CDR3 DNA sequence: TGTGCCAGCAGCCAATCGGCGGGAGAGCACGAGCAGTACTTC. It codes for CASSQSAGEHEQYF.

The chain recombines TRBV20-1 with TRBJ2-2; 9 nucleotides match TRBD2. V lost 1 base and J lost 0; bases outside the gene matches: 3. From germline, CDR1 is DFQATT and CDR2 SNEGSKA (reference sequence). CDR3 length: 16 residues. This chain's CDR3 is CSARVPSGTNTGELFF. CDR3 DNA sequence: TGCAGTGCTAGAGTTCCTAGCGGGACGAACACCGGGGAGCTGTTTTTT.

This chain links TRBV24-1 with TRBJ1-2; TRBD1 agrees at 7 bases. V lost 8 bases to trimming and J lost 5 bases; unmatched junction nucleotides: 16. CDR1 and CDR2 from the germline V gene are KGHDR and SFDVKD. There are 16 residues in the CDR3. CDR3 region: CATKVTTGLIGYGYTF. The CDR3 nucleotides are TGTGCCACCAAAGTGACGACAGGGCTCATCGGTTATGGCTACACCTTC.

The V and J genes are TRBV30 and TRBJ2-2; D is unresolved. Germline assignment: CDR1 GTSNPN and CDR2 SVGIG (reference sequence). The V end lost 0 bases, the J end lost 1 base, and 18 bases lay between the germline ends. The CDR3 is 18 amino acids. The CDR3 sequence is CAWSVPRIGSGNTGELFF. Here the CDR3 DNA reads TGTGCCTGGAGTGTACCTAGAATAGGGTCAGGGAACACCGGGGAGCTGTTTTTT.

The chain employs TRBV6-1 and TRBJ2-1; TRBD2 might be the D (5 bases). Germline-derived CDR1 and CDR2 are MNHNS and SASEGT. Trimming left V 5 bases short and J 5 bases short, with 25 bases between. This CDR3 has 18 amino acids. The CDR3 DNA reads as TGTGCCAGCAGTCACCCATTCATCCGGGGAGCACTCGACAATGAGCAGTTCTTC. Translating it yields CASSHPFIRGALDNEQFF.

This clonotype was observed at least ten times. The chain links TRBV2 to TRBJ2-1, with D perhaps TRBD1 (6 bases). CDR1 and CDR2 from the germline V gene are SNHLY and FYNNEI. This CDR3 comprises 12 residues. V lost 5 bases and J 6 bases, leaving 8 bases between the germline ends. As DNA, the CDR3 is TGTGCCAGCAGTCTACAGGGCAATGAGCAGTTCTTC. This gives the protein CASSLQGNEQFF.